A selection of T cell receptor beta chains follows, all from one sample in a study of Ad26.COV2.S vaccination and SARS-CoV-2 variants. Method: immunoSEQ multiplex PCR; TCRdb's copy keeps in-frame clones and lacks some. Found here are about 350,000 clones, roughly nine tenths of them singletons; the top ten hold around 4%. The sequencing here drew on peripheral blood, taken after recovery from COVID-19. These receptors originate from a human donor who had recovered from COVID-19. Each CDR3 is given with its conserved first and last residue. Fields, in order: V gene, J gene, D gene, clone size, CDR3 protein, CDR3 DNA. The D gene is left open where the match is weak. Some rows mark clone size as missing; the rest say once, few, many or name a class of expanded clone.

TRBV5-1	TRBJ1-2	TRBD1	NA	CASSLGQGAGGYTF	TGCGCCAGCAGCTTGGGCCAGGGGGCGGGTGGCTACACCTTC
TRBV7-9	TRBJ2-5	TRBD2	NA	CASRPSGGFQETQYF	TGTGCCAGCAGGCCTAGCGGGGGCTTTCAAGAGACCCAGTACTTC
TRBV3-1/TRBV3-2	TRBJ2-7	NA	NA	CASSQDLETETSYEQYF	TGTGCCAGCAGCCAAGATCTAGAGACAGAAACTTCCTACGAGCAGTACTTC
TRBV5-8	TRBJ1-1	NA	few	CASSLEGGRGTEAFF	TGTGCCAGCAGCTTGGAGGGGGGACGGGGCACTGAAGCTTTCTTT
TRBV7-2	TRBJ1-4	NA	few	CASSAALGKLFF	TGTGCCAGCAGCGCAGCCCTCGGAAAACTGTTTTTT
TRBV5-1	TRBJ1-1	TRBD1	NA	CASSLAFQGGTEAFF	TGCGCCAGCAGCTTGGCCTTTCAGGGGGGGACTGAAGCTTTCTTT
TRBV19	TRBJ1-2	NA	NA	CASSRLAAEAYGYTF	TGTGCCAGTAGTAGGCTGGCAGCCGAGGCCTATGGCTACACCTTC
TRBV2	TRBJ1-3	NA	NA	CASSDAGSGNTIYF	TGTGCCAGCAGTGACGCGGGATCGGGAAACACCATATATTTT
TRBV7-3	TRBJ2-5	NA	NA	CASSGSTGAQYF	TGTGCCAGCAGCGGATCCACGGGGGCCCAGTACTTC
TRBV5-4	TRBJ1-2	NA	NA	CASARGAQSYGYTF	TGTGCCAGCGCTCGGGGGGCGCAATCCTATGGCTACACCTTC
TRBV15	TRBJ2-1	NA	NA	CATSTITNNEQFF	TGTGCCACCAGCACCATTACTAACAATGAGCAGTTCTTC
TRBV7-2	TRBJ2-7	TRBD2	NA	CASSLGSGTNEKQYF	TGTGCCAGCAGCTTAGGGTCCGGGACTAACGAAAAGCAGTACTTC
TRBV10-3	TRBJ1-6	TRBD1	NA	CAIGDRDDSPLHF	TGTGCCATCGGGGACAGGGATGATTCACCCCTCCACTTT
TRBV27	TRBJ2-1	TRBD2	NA	CASNPGPGLGFNEQFF	TGTGCCAGCAACCCTGGTCCGGGACTAGGTTTCAATGAGCAGTTCTTC
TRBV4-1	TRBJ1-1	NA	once	CASSLVEANTEAFF	TGCGCCAGCAGCCTCGTAGAGGCGAACACTGAAGCTTTCTTT
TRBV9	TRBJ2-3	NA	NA	CASSVRGITDTQYF	TGTGCCAGCAGCGTTAGGGGAATCACAGATACGCAGTATTTT
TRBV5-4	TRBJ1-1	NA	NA	CASSLAIYPGDTEAFF	TGTGCCAGCAGCTTGGCCATTTATCCTGGGGACACTGAAGCTTTCTTT
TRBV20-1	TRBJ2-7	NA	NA	CSAVGGWEQYF	TGCAGTGCCGTGGGCGGGTGGGAGCAGTACTTC
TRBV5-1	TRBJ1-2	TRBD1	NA	CASRYAGGANYGYTF	TGCGCCAGCAGATATGCAGGGGGAGCTAACTATGGCTACACCTTC
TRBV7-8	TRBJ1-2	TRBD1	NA	CASSFPERPGQSNYGYTF	TGTGCCAGCAGCTTTCCCGAACGTCCGGGACAGAGCAACTATGGCTACACCTTC
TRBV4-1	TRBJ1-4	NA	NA	CASSQVDGANEKLFF	TGCGCCAGCAGCCAAGTCGATGGGGCTAATGAAAAACTGTTTTTT
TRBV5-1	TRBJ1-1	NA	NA	CASSRIISGNTEAFF	TGCGCCAGCAGCCGAATCATCTCAGGGAACACTGAAGCTTTCTTT
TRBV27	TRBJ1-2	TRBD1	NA	CASSLTGPYYGYTF	TGTGCCAGCAGTTTGACAGGGCCCTACTATGGCTACACCTTC
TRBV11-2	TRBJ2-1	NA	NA	CASSYADRHEQFF	TGTGCCAGCAGCTACGCAGACAGGCATGAGCAGTTCTTC
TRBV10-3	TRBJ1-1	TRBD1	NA	CAISEGTGSTEAFF	TGTGCCATCAGTGAGGGGACAGGGAGCACTGAAGCTTTCTTT
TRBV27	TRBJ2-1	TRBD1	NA	CASSLLRDRVFNEQFF	TGTGCCAGCAGCCTTTTGCGGGACAGGGTATTCAATGAGCAGTTCTTC
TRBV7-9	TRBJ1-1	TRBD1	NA	CASSLERSRDRGLSEAFF	TGTGCCAGCAGCTTAGAGAGGTCCCGGGACAGGGGGCTCTCTGAAGCTTTCTTT
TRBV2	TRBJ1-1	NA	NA	CVSSRKTANTEAFF	TGTGTCAGCAGCAGAAAGACAGCAAACACTGAAGCTTTCTTT
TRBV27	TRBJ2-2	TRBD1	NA	CASTRQGKTGELFF	TGTGCCAGCACTCGACAGGGTAAAACCGGGGAGCTGTTTTTT
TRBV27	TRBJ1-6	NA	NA	CASSSQRAYNSPLHF	TGTGCCAGCAGTTCCCAGCGCGCCTATAATTCACCCCTCCACTTT
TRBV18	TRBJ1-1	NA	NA	CASSPQWQGAEAFF	TGTGCCAGCTCACCACAGTGGCAGGGTGCTGAAGCTTTCTTT
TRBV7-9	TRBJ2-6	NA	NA	CASRPEGSGANVLTF	TGTGCCAGCAGACCCGAGGGCTCTGGGGCCAACGTCCTGACTTTC
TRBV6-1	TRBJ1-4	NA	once	CASSEVVGGLLQTDEKLFF	TGTGCCAGCAGTGAGGTGGTTGGGGGCCTACTGCAAACGGATGAAAAACTGTTTTTT
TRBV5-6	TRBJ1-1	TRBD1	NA	CASSRRTGPGDTEAFF	TGTGCCAGCAGCAGACGGACAGGGCCAGGGGACACTGAAGCTTTCTTT
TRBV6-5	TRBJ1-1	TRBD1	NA	CASKGQKNTEAFF	TGTGCCAGCAAGGGACAGAAGAACACTGAAGCTTTCTTT
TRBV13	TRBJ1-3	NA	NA	CASSLGGSIGNTIYF	TGTGCCAGCAGCCTCGGGGGGAGCATTGGAAACACCATATATTTT
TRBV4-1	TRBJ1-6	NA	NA	CASSHIRIRADRNSPLHF	TGCGCCAGCAGCCACATTAGAATCAGGGCCGATCGGAATTCACCCCTCCACTTT
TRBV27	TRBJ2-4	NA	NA	CASSPYPAGKNIQYF	TGTGCCAGCAGTCCATACCCGGCAGGCAAAAACATTCAGTACTTC
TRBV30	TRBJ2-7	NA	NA	CAWSVRAPRYF	TGTGCCTGGAGTGTAAGGGCCCCGCGGTACTTC
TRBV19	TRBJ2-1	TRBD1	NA	CASSIAQGAAGEQFF	TGTGCCAGTAGTATCGCCCAGGGGGCGGCGGGTGAGCAGTTCTTC
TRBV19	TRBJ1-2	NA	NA	CASSIAGEHGYTF	TGTGCCAGTAGTATCGCAGGGGAGCATGGCTACACCTTC
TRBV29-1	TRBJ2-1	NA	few	CSVEKVRDNEQFF	TGCAGCGTTGAAAAAGTCAGGGACAATGAGCAGTTCTTC
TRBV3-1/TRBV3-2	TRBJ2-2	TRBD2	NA	CASSQLAGGNTGELFF	TGTGCCAGCAGCCAATTAGCGGGGGGCAACACCGGGGAGCTGTTTTTT
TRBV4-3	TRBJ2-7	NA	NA	CASSQDFRGQNYYEQYF	TGCGCCAGCAGCCAAGATTTTAGAGGGCAGAACTACTACGAGCAGTACTTC
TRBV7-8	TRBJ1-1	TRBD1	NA	CASSSDRGLSTEAFF	TGTGCCAGCAGCTCGGACAGGGGCCTTAGCACTGAAGCTTTCTTT
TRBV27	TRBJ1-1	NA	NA	CASSLSANTEAFF	TGTGCCAGCAGTTTATCGGCCAACACTGAAGCTTTCTTT
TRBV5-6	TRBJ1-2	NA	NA	CASSLEGGGFIRGYTF	TGTGCCAGCAGCCTGGAAGGTGGGGGGTTTATTCGTGGCTACACCTTC
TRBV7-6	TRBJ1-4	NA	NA	CASSWGPPATNEKLFF	TGTGCCAGCAGCTGGGGGCCGCCTGCAACTAATGAAAAACTGTTTTTT
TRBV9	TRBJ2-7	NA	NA	CASSLSSSESYEQYF	TGTGCCAGCAGCTTAAGTTCTAGCGAGTCCTACGAGCAGTACTTC
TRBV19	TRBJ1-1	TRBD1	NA	CASSIATGATTEAFF	TGTGCCAGTAGTATCGCGACAGGGGCAACGACTGAAGCTTTCTTT
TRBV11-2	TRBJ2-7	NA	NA	CASSSLQGSSYEQYF	TGTGCCAGCAGCTCTTTACAGGGAAGCTCCTACGAGCAGTACTTC
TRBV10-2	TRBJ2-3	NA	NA	CASRETDTQYF	TGCGCCAGCAGGGAGACAGATACGCAGTATTTT
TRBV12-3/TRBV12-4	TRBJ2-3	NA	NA	CASSPTSANTQYF	TGTGCCAGCAGTCCCACCTCCGCGAATACGCAGTATTTT
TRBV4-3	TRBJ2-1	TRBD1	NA	CASSHDPTGSSYNEQFF	TGCGCCAGCAGCCACGACCCGACAGGGAGCTCCTACAATGAGCAGTTCTTC
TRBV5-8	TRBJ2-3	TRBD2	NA	CASSSGASGSTDTQYF	TGTGCCAGCAGCAGCGGGGCTAGCGGCTCCACAGATACGCAGTATTTT
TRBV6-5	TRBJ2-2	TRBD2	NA	CASLPGLLNTGELFF	TGTGCCAGTTTACCGGGACTACTGAACACCGGGGAGCTGTTTTTT
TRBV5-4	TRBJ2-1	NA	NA	CASTVPGADYNEQFF	TGTGCCAGCACCGTACCCGGGGCAGATTACAATGAGCAGTTCTTC